This is a list of T cell receptor beta chains from one sample in a study of T cells in Graves' hyperthyroidism and ophthalmopathy. MiXCR, run by TCRdb on the multiplex PCR reads, gives a single entry per CDR3 protein. The data hold fewer than 700,000 distinct CDR3 sequences, with about a sixth observed a single time. Sequenced input: blood. The receptors were sampled from a woman aged 18-29 years with Graves' ophthalmopathy. CDR3s include the opening cysteine and the closing phenylalanine or tryptophan. Each record gives: J gene, V gene, clone size, D gene, CDR3 DNA, CDR3 protein. The D gene is left open where the match is weak. Size values are once, few and many counts, or a class for expanded clones, and some rows have none.

j_gene: TRBJ1-1
v_gene: TRBV20-1
abundance: -
d_gene: -
CDR3nt: TGCAGTGCTACCAACGGGGGGCGCTGGGACACTGAAGCTTTCTTT
CDR3aa: CSATNGGRWDTEAFF

j_gene: TRBJ2-1
v_gene: TRBV10-3
abundance: few
d_gene: TRBD1
CDR3nt: TGTGCCATCAGTGCGCCGACCGGGACAGGCGAGCAGTTCTTC
CDR3aa: CAISAPTGTGEQFF

j_gene: TRBJ1-5
v_gene: TRBV6-1
abundance: many
d_gene: -
CDR3nt: TGTGCCAGCCAAACGTGGCAGAGCAATCAGCCCCAGCATTTT
CDR3aa: CASQTWQSNQPQHF

j_gene: TRBJ2-3
v_gene: TRBV7-2
abundance: -
d_gene: -
CDR3nt: TGTGTCAGCTCCTACATCGATACGCAGTATTTT
CDR3aa: CVSSYIDTQYF

j_gene: TRBJ2-5
v_gene: TRBV15
abundance: few
d_gene: TRBD1
CDR3nt: TGTGCCACCAGCAGAGAAAGGACAGGGAACCAAGAGACCCAGTACTTC
CDR3aa: CATSRERTGNQETQYF

j_gene: TRBJ2-3
v_gene: TRBV29-1
abundance: -
d_gene: -
CDR3nt: TGCAGCGTTGGGAGTTTCACAGATACGCAGTATTTT
CDR3aa: CSVGSFTDTQYF

j_gene: TRBJ1-6
v_gene: TRBV28
abundance: many
d_gene: TRBD1
CDR3nt: TGTGCCAGCAGTTCGACGGGACAGCCTAATTCACCCCTCCACTTT
CDR3aa: CASSSTGQPNSPLHF

j_gene: TRBJ2-2
v_gene: TRBV19
abundance: -
d_gene: TRBD2
CDR3nt: TGTGCCAGTAGCGGGACTAGCGGGGGCGGCGGGGAGCTGTTTTTT
CDR3aa: CASSGTSGGGGELFF

j_gene: TRBJ1-2
v_gene: TRBV6-1
abundance: many
d_gene: TRBD1
CDR3nt: TGTGCCAGCAGTCCCGGGACAGGGGGCGCAGGTGACTATGGCTACACCTTC
CDR3aa: CASSPGTGGAGDYGYTF

j_gene: TRBJ2-7
v_gene: TRBV4-3
abundance: -
d_gene: -
CDR3nt: TGCGCCAGCAGCCAAGTCTTTGGGCGCGAGCAGTACTTC
CDR3aa: CASSQVFGREQYF

j_gene: TRBJ2-5
v_gene: TRBV6-1
abundance: many
d_gene: -
CDR3nt: TGTGCCAGCAGTCAGACGGGGGGCATGGAGACCCAGTACTTC
CDR3aa: CASSQTGGMETQYF

j_gene: TRBJ2-5
v_gene: TRBV5-1
abundance: -
d_gene: -
CDR3nt: TGCGCCAGCAGCTTGGAGGGGACGGGAGAGACCCAGTACTTC
CDR3aa: CASSLEGTGETQYF

j_gene: TRBJ1-2
v_gene: TRBV28
abundance: many
d_gene: -
CDR3nt: TGTGCCAGCAGCAGGACCTACTATGGCTACACCTTC
CDR3aa: CASSRTYYGYTF